A single sample gave rise to the 16 T cell receptor beta chains below, sequenced in a study of blood T cell repertoires in COVID-19. Only in-frame clones appear in the TCRdb table, and some are missing; sequencing was by immunoSEQ multiplex PCR. The sample consists of about 280,000 clones, roughly 86% of them appearing once. The sample taken for sequencing was peripheral blood. All receptors come from a woman under 40 who had recovered from COVID-19.

V is TRBV7-2 and J is TRBJ1-5; 9 nucleotides agree with TRBD1. The V segment lost 5 bases and the J segment 5 bases; nucleotides outside the gene matches: 4. This CDR3 spans 14 amino acids. CDR1 is SGHTA, CDR2 FQGNSA, per germline. CDR3 residues: CASSPRTGDQPQHF. CDR3 in DNA: TGTGCCAGCAGCCCCCGGACAGGGGATCAGCCCCAGCATTTT.

V is TRBV6-1 and J is TRBJ2-1; perhaps TRBD1 as D (6 bases). CDR3 length: 17 amino acids. CDR1 is MNHNS and CDR2 is SASEGT in the germline V gene. Trimming took off 1 base at V and 4 bases at J, with 17 bases between the two ends. The CDR3 nucleotides read TGTGCCAGCAGTGAAGGGTGGGGTACAGGGAATTACAATGAGCAGTTCTTC. Amino acids: CASSEGWGTGNYNEQFF.

Here the CDR3 reads CASSPLQETQYF. The DNA for the CDR3 is TGTGCCAGCTCACCACTACAGGAGACCCAGTACTTC. The chain uses TRBV18 and TRBJ2-5; D is unresolved. V lost 1 base to trimming and J lost 5 bases, with 5 bases between them. CDR3 length: 12 amino acids. The germline V gene has CDR1 KGHSH and CDR2 LQKENI.

The chain has TRBV4-2 and TRBJ2-4, with a tentative D call TRBD2 (6 bases). CDR3 length: 13 amino acids. Trimming cost V 1 base and J 16 bases, with 17 bases left between them. Germline V gene lookup returns CDR1 LGHNA and CDR2 YNFKEQ. Here the CDR3 reads CASSQGFETRPYF. The CDR3 DNA follows: TGTGCCAGCAGCCAAGGATTCGAGACTAGGCCCTACTTC.

The chain carries TRBV19 and TRBJ2-6; maybe TRBD1 (6 bases). Trimming removed 9 bases from V and 2 bases from J, with 11 bases in between. Germline V gene lookup returns CDR1 LNHDA and CDR2 SQIVND (reference sequence). This CDR3 has 14 amino acids. CDR3 loop: CASKGQPGANVLTF. The CDR3 coding sequence is TGTGCCAGCAAGGGACAACCTGGGGCCAACGTCCTGACTTTC.

This clone was seen a single time. The rearrangement uses TRBV6-5 and TRBJ2-7; D remains unclear. V lost 4 bases and J lost 4, with 11 bases in between. This CDR3 spans 13 amino acids. Germline-derived CDR1 and CDR2 are MNHEY and SVGAGI. The CDR3 here is CASSFSETYEQYF. The CDR3, as DNA: TGTGCCAGCAGTTTTTCGGAGACTTACGAGCAGTACTTC.

The chain has TRBV6-2 or TRBV6-3 and TRBJ1-2, with TRBD1 matching 9 bases. Germline-derived CDR1 and CDR2 are MNHEY and SVGEGT. The CDR3 loop spans 16 amino acids. V shed 6 bases and J 7 bases; nucleotides not matched to a gene: 15. In DNA form, the CDR3 reads TGTGCCAGCAGCCCTCCGGGACAGGGATGGTACCGTGGCTACACCTTC. Translated: CASSPPGQGWYRGYTF.

V is TRBV10-3 and J is TRBJ2-3; the match to TRBD2 covers 15 bases. The J segment lost 2 bases and the V segment lost 11 bases, leaving 5 bases of the junction unmatched. Germline V gene sequence: CDR1 ENHRY, CDR2 SYGVKD. The CDR3 length is 15 residues. Here the CDR3 reads CAGGTSGGSTDTQYF. DNA of the CDR3: TGTGCCGGAGGGACTAGCGGGGGGTCCACAGATACGCAGTATTTT.

The chain combines TRBV2 with TRBJ2-7; 12 bases agree with TRBD1. With 6 bases clipped from V and 5 bases from J, the junction kept 8 bases outside the gene matches. This CDR3 contains 15 residues. From germline, CDR1 is SNHLY and CDR2 FYNNEI. The CDR3 region has the DNA TGTGCCAGCAGGGTGGGACAGGGGGCCTATAACGAGCAGTACTTC. This codes for CASRVGQGAYNEQYF.

This clone is a singleton in its sample. J is TRBJ2-2 and V is TRBV29-1; possible D gene TRBD2, 7 bases. V lost 6 bases to trimming and J lost 3 bases, with 14 bases between them. Germline V CDR1 and CDR2: SQVTM, ANQGSEA. The CDR3 contains 14 residues. This CDR3 reads CSVEGEGYTGELFF. For the CDR3, the DNA is TGCAGCGTGGAGGGGGAGGGGTACACCGGGGAGCTGTTTTTT.

This clone showed up just once. The J gene is TRBJ2-1, the V gene TRBV5-4, with a weak D call TRBD2 (7 bases). CDR3 length: 15 residues. Trimming took off 0 bases at V and 3 bases at J, with 10 bases between the two ends. Per the germline V gene, CDR1 is SGHNT and CDR2 is YYREEE (reference sequence). CDR3 region: CASSLGGGSYNEQFF. Written as DNA, the CDR3 is TGTGCCAGCAGCTTGGGGGGGGGCAGCTACAATGAGCAGTTCTTC.

The chain links TRBV7-9 to TRBJ1-1; tentative D call: TRBD1 (5 bases). Trimming took off 5 bases at V and 3 bases at J, with 13 bases between the two ends. Germline CDR1 is SEHNR and CDR2 is FQNEAQ (reference sequence). This CDR3 is built from 14 residues. CDR3 nucleotide sequence: TGTGCCAGCAGCCTTGTTCGGGGGGACACTGAAGCTTTCTTT. It translates to CASSLVRGDTEAFF.

J is TRBJ1-5 and V is TRBV28, with 7 bases fitting TRBD1. The CDR3 spans 14 residues. The V gene's germline CDR1 is MDHEN and CDR2 SYDVKM. Trimming took 3 bases from V and 7 from J; bases not matched to a gene: 6. In nucleotides, the CDR3 is TGTGCCAGCAGTTTTAGGGGGCTGGTCCAGCCCCAGCATTTT. Amino acids: CASSFRGLVQPQHF.

This chain links TRBV25-1 with TRBJ2-1, with TRBD2 matching 7 bases. Germline CDR1 reads MGHDK; CDR2 reads SYGVNS. V shed 9 bases and J 5 bases; nucleotides not matched to a gene: 10. This CDR3 comprises 14 residues. As DNA, the CDR3 is TGTGCCAGGGAACTAGCGAGCGAGAACAATGAGCAGTTCTTC. Amino acid sequence: CARELASENNEQFF.

This chain uses TRBV11-2 with TRBJ1-2; 7 positions agree with TRBD1. Germline trimming cut 5 bases from V and 4 bases from J; bases unmatched to any gene: 7. Germline lookup yields CDR1 SGHAT and CDR2 FQNNGV. The CDR3 length is 14 residues. The CDR3 loop is CASSKGGAVYGYTF. The CDR3 nucleotides are TGTGCCAGCAGCAAAGGGGGCGCAGTCTATGGCTACACCTTC.

CDR3: CASSYLSRGFTGELFF. In DNA, the CDR3 is TGTGCCAGCAGTTATCTGTCCAGGGGTTTCACCGGGGAGCTGTTTTTT. This sequence joins TRBV6-5 and TRBJ2-2; D is perhaps TRBD1 (6 bases). The CDR3 runs 16 residues. The V gene lost 3 bases and the J gene lost 4 bases, with 15 bases spanning the gap. The germline V gene encodes CDR1 MNHEY and CDR2 SVGAGI.